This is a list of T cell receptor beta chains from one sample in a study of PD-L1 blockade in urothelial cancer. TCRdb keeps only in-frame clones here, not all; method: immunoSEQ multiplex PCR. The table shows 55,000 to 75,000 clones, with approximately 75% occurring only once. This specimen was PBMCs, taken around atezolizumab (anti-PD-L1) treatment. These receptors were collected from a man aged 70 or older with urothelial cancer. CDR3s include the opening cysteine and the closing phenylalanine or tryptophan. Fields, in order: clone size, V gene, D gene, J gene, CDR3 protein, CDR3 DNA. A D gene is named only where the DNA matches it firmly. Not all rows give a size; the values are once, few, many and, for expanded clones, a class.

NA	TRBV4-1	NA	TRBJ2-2	CASSQGQSNTGELFF	TGCGCCAGCAGCCAAGGCCAGTCGAACACCGGGGAGCTGTTTTTT
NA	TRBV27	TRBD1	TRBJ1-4	CASSPTTGEWLGEKLFF	TGTGCCAGCAGTCCCACGACAGGGGAATGGTTAGGTGAAAAACTGTTTTTT
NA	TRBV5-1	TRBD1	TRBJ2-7	CASSWGTGAYEQYF	TGCGCCAGCAGCTGGGGGACAGGGGCCTACGAGCAGTACTTC
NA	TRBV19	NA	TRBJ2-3	CASSQGQSDTQYF	TGTGCCAGTAGCCAAGGACAATCAGATACGCAGTATTTT
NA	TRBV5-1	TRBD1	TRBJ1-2	CASSSTGSQHGYTF	TGCGCCAGCAGCTCGACAGGGAGCCAGCATGGCTACACCTTC
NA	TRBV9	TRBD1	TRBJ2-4	CASSLRGGWGIQYF	TGTGCCAGCAGCCTTAGAGGGGGCTGGGGCATTCAGTACTTC
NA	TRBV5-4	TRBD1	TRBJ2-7	CASSLQPGQGAEQYF	TGTGCCAGCAGCTTACAACCGGGACAGGGGGCCGAGCAGTACTTC
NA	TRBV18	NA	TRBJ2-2	CASSPAGIGFTSTGELFF	TGTGCCAGCTCACCGGCAGGGATAGGTTTTACGAGCACCGGGGAGCTGTTTTTT
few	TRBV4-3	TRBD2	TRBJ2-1	CASSQEWTSGRTNEQFF	TGCGCCAGCAGCCAAGAGTGGACTAGCGGGAGGACCAATGAGCAGTTCTTC
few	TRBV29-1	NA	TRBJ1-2	CSVEEGRRDGYTF	TGCAGCGTTGAAGAGGGGAGACGGGATGGCTACACCTTC